Listed below are T cell receptor beta chains from one sample, sequenced in a study of CD8 T cells in ankylosing spondylitis. A single record per CDR3 protein comes from TCRdb applying MiXCR to the 5' RACE reads. The sample contains 450,000 to 550,000 distinct CDR3 sequences, approximately 5% of which appear only once. Sequenced sample: blood, either unsorted or a sorted T cell fraction (not recorded which). The source is a male donor with ankylosing spondylitis. Both conserved end residues are part of each CDR3. D genes are given only for firm matches. Only part of the rows carry a size: once, few, many, or a class if the clone is expanded.

TRBV29-1	NA	TRBJ2-3	14	NA	CSVEKGRGTDTQYF	TGCAGCGTTGAGAAGGGCAGGGGCACAGATACGCAGTATTTT
TRBV28	NA	TRBJ2-7	11	few	CASSLSNDQYF	TGTGCCAGCAGCCTCTCGAACGACCAGTACTTC
TRBV5-6	NA	TRBJ1-2	15	many	CASSLADLRHYGYTF	TGTGCCAGCAGCTTGGCGGACCTGCGGCATTATGGCTACACCTTC
TRBV5-4	NA	TRBJ2-7	16	many	CASSLVLGGGSYEQYF	TGTGCCAGCAGCTTGGTGTTGGGGGGAGGATCCTACGAGCAGTACTTC
TRBV5-6	NA	TRBJ2-1	15	many	CASSLVTGSFNEQFF	TGTGCCAGCAGCTTGGTAACAGGGTCTTTCAATGAGCAGTTCTTC
TRBV10-3	TRBD1	TRBJ2-7	14	many	CAISWDRDSYEQYF	TGTGCCATCAGCTGGGACAGGGACTCCTACGAGCAGTACTTC
TRBV14	TRBD2	TRBJ2-1	20	many	CASSHGSGTSGDYYYNEQFF	TGTGCCAGCAGCCACGGGAGCGGGACTAGCGGCGACTATTACTACAATGAGCAGTTCTTC
TRBV24-1	NA	TRBJ2-1	16	many	CATSDLRGIGKNEQFF	TGTGCCACCAGTGATTTACGGGGAATCGGGAAGAATGAGCAGTTCTTC
TRBV20-1	TRBD2	TRBJ2-7	16	NA	CSALGLAEGFSYEQYF	TGCAGTGCACTGGGACTAGCGGAGGGTTTCTCCTACGAGCAGTACTTC
TRBV18	NA	TRBJ1-2	18	NA	CASSPSILRDGSVWGYTF	TGTGCCAGCTCACCGTCGATCCTTCGGGACGGCTCTGTATGGGGCTACACCTTC
TRBV5-1	NA	TRBJ2-5	15	NA	CASSATGGARETQYF	TGCGCCAGCAGCGCTACAGGGGGGGCGAGGGAGACCCAGTACTTC
TRBV5-1	NA	TRBJ1-3	15	many	CASSTGTGLGDTIYF	TGCGCCAGCAGCACAGGAACAGGGTTGGGAGACACCATATATTTT
TRBV6-5	TRBD2	TRBJ2-3	17	many	CASSYAGRGASTDTQYF	TGTGCCAGCAGTTACGCGGGGCGGGGGGCCAGCACAGATACGCAGTATTTT
TRBV10-1	TRBD2	TRBJ2-7	14	many	CASSVRAGGYEQYF	TGCGCCAGCAGTGTAAGAGCGGGAGGCTACGAGCAGTACTTC
TRBV20-1	NA	TRBJ2-1	17	few	CSASRQFTLVSSYEQFF	TGCAGTGCTAGTCGTCAGTTTACACTAGTTAGCAGCTATGAGCAGTTCTTC
TRBV7-2	NA	TRBJ2-1	15	many	CASSLYGDTYNEQFF	TGTGCCAGCAGCTTATACGGGGACACCTACAATGAGCAGTTCTTC
TRBV9	NA	TRBJ1-2	14	many	CASSVGGRTEDYTF	TGTGCCAGCAGCGTCGGGGGACGGACAGAAGACTACACCTTC
TRBV5-1	NA	TRBJ1-2	15	many	CASSLAGTADYGYTF	TGCGCCAGCAGCTTGGCCGGAACAGCCGACTATGGCTACACCTTC
TRBV18	TRBD2	TRBJ2-3	17	many	CASSPRASGELTDTQYF	TGTGCCAGCTCACCACGCGCTAGCGGGGAGTTAACAGATACGCAGTATTTT
TRBV27	NA	TRBJ1-6	15	many	CASSLGRTENSPLHF	TGTGCCAGCAGTTTGGGGAGGACAGAGAATTCACCCCTCCACTTT
TRBV5-1	NA	TRBJ2-3	16	few	CASSLAGRAYTDTQYF	TGCGCCAGCAGCTTGGCGGGCAGGGCCTACACAGATACGCAGTATTTT
TRBV20-1	NA	TRBJ2-2	14	NA	CSARELGNTGELFF	TGCAGTGCTAGAGAGTTGGGGAACACCGGGGAGCTGTTTTTT
TRBV6-5	NA	TRBJ2-1	14	NA	CASSFLSRLDEQFF	TGTGCCAGCAGTTTCCTATCGCGACTAGATGAGCAGTTCTTC
TRBV12-3/TRBV12-4	NA	TRBJ2-5	14	many	CASNNRVLQETQYF	TGTGCCAGCAACAATAGAGTCCTCCAAGAGACCCAGTACTTC
TRBV12-3/TRBV12-4	TRBD2	TRBJ2-7	17	NA	CASSLAPSGRALVGQYF	TGTGCCAGCAGTTTAGCTCCCTCGGGGAGGGCTCTGGTTGGGCAGTACTTC
TRBV20-1	NA	TRBJ2-1	13	many	CSARVAHDNEQFF	TGCAGTGCTAGAGTGGCACACGACAATGAGCAGTTCTTC
TRBV18	NA	TRBJ2-5	14	NA	CASSPCTGKETQYF	TGTGCCAGCTCGCCTTGTACAGGGAAGGAGACCCAGTACTTC
TRBV6-2/TRBV6-3	TRBD1	TRBJ1-5	14	many	CASSPRQGAQPQHF	TGTGCCAGCAGCCCCCGACAGGGAGCCCAGCCCCAGCATTTT
TRBV7-6	NA	TRBJ2-2	12	many	CASSPYTGELFF	TGTGCCAGCAGCCCATACACCGGGGAGCTGTTTTTT
TRBV7-3	TRBD2	TRBJ2-1	13	few	CASSPRGAGGINF	TGTGCCAGCAGCCCCCGTGGGGCGGGGGGGATCAACTTC
TRBV7-2	NA	TRBJ2-3	17	many	CASSRIRASTLTDTQYF	TGTGCCAGCAGCCGAATTAGGGCCTCCACACTCACAGATACGCAGTATTTT
TRBV20-1	NA	TRBJ1-2	12	many	CSARRDAGENTF	TGCAGTGCTAGACGGGACGCCGGAGAGAACACCTTC
TRBV29-1	NA	TRBJ1-1	13	many	CSVEWTLNTEAFF	TGCAGCGTTGAATGGACCCTGAACACTGAAGCTTTCTTT
TRBV28	TRBD2	TRBJ2-3	14	NA	CVSSLGRETDTQYF	TGTGTCAGCAGTTTAGGGCGGGAGACAGATACGCAGTATTTT
TRBV27	NA	TRBJ1-5	15	many	CASSLTLSSSQPQHF	TGTGCCAGCAGTTTAACGCTCTCCTCGAGTCAGCCCCAGCATTTT
TRBV7-8	NA	TRBJ2-3	13	NA	CASSPANTDTQYF	TGTGCCAGCAGCCCCGCTAACACAGATACGCAGTATTTT
TRBV4-3	NA	TRBJ2-3	16	NA	CASSQGGSGPTDTQYF	TGCGCCAGCAGCCAAGGGGGTAGCGGACCCACAGATACGCAGTATTTT
TRBV12-3/TRBV12-4	NA	TRBJ2-3	13	many	CASSFPGTDTQYF	TGTGCCAGCAGTTTCCCGGGCACAGATACGCAGTATTTT
TRBV7-6	TRBD1	TRBJ2-2	15	many	CASSRRDRGTGELFF	TGTGCCAGCAGCAGACGGGACAGGGGCACCGGGGAGCTGTTTTTT
TRBV29-1	NA	TRBJ2-1	15	many	CSARKGRGPGDEQFF	TGCAGCGCCAGAAAGGGCCGGGGGCCCGGGGATGAGCAGTTCTTC
TRBV4-3	NA	TRBJ2-5	13	many	CASSHLPGETQYF	TGCGCCAGCAGCCACTTACCGGGGGAGACCCAGTACTTC
TRBV7-2	TRBD1	TRBJ2-7	16	many	CASSSRGWTGGGEQYF	TGTGCCAGCAGCTCCCGGGGCTGGACAGGGGGCGGCGAGCAGTACTTC
TRBV15	TRBD1	TRBJ2-1	16	many	CATSSDRGQDYNEQFF	TGTGCCACCAGCAGCGATAGGGGACAGGACTACAATGAGCAGTTCTTC
TRBV12-3/TRBV12-4	TRBD1	TRBJ1-6	15	many	CASSFRTGGGSPLHF	TGTGCCAGCAGTTTTCGGACAGGGGGCGGTTCACCCCTCCACTTT
TRBV11-2	TRBD2	TRBJ2-3	15	NA	CASSLGSGRLDTQYF	TGTGCCAGCAGCTTGGGTAGCGGGAGATTAGATACGCAGTATTTT
TRBV12-3/TRBV12-4	NA	TRBJ1-2	18	many	CASSPSPDSPQNLYGYTF	TGTGCCAGCAGTCCCTCGCCGGACAGCCCGCAGAACCTCTATGGCTACACCTTC
TRBV6-5	NA	TRBJ2-7	14	many	CASSYRARSYEQYF	TGTGCCAGCAGTTACAGGGCTCGGAGTTACGAGCAGTACTTC
TRBV6-5	TRBD1	TRBJ1-2	15	many	CASSYRTGGAYGYTF	TGTGCCAGCAGTTACAGGACAGGGGGTGCCTATGGCTACACCTTC